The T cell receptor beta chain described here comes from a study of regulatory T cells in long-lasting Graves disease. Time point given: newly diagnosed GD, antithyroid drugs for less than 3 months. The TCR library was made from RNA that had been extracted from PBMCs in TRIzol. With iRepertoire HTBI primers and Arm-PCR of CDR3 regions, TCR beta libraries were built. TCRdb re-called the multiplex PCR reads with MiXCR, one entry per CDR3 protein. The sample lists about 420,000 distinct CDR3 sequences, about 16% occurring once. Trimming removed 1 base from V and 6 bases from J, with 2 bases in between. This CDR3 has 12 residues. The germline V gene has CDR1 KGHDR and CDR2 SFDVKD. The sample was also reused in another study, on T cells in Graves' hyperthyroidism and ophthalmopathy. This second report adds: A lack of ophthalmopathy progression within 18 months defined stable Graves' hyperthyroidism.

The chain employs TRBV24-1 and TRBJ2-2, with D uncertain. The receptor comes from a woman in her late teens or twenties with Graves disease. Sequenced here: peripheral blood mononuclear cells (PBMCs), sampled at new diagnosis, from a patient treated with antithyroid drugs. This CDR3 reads CATSDFAGELFF. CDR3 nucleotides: TGTGCCACCAGTGATTTCGCCGGGGAGCTGTTTTTT.